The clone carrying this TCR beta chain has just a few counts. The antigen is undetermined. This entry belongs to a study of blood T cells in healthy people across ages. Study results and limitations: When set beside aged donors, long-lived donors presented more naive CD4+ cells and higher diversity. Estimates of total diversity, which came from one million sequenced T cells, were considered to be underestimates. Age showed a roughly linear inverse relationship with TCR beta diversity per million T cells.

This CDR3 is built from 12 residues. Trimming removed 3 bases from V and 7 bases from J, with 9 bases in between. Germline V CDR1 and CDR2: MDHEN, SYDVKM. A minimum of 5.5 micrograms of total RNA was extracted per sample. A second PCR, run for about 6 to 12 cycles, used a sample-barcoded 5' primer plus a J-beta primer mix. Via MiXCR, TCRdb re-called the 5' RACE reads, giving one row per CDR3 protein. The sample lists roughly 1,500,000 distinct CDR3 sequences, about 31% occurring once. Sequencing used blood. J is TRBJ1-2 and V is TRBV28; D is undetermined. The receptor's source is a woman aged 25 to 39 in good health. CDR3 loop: CASSLAGSGYTF. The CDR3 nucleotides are TGTGCCAGCAGTTTGGCGGGAAGTGGCTACACCTTC.